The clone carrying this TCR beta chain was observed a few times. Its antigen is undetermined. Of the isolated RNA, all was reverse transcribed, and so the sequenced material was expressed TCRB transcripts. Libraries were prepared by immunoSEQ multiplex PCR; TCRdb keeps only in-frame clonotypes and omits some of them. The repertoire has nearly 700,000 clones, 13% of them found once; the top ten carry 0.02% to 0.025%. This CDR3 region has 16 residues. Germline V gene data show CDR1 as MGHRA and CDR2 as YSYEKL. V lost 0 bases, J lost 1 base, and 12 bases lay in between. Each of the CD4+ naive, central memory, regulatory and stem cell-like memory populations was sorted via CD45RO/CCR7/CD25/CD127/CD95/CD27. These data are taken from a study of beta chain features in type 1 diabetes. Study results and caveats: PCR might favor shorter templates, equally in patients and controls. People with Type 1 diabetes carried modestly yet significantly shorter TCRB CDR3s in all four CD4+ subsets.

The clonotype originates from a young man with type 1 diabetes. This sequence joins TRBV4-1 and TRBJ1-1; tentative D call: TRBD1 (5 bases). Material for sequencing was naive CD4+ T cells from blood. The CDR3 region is CASSQEQRGQNTEAFF. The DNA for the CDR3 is TGCGCCAGCAGCCAAGAACAACGGGGCCAGAACACTGAAGCTTTCTTT.